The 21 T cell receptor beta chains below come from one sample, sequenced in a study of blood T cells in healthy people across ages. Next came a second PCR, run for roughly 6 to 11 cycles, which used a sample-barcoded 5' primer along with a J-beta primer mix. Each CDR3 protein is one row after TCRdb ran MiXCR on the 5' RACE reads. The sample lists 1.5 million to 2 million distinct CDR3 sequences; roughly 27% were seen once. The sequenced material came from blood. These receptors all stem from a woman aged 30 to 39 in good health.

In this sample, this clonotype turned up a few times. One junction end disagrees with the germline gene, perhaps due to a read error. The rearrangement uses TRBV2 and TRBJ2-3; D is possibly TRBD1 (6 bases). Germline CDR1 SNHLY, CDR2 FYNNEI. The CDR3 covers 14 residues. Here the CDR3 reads CARSGQSGTDTQYF. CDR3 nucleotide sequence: TGTGCCCGCAGTGGACAGAGTGGCACAGATACGCAGTATTTT.

The CDR3 nucleotides read TGTGCCAGCAGCCTAAGGGCGAGGGGGCTAACAACTAATGAAAAACTGTTTTTT. Its protein is CASSLRARGLTTNEKLFF. The rearrangement uses TRBV7-6 and TRBJ1-4; 7 bases agree with TRBD1. There are 18 residues in the CDR3. The germline V gene has CDR1 SGHVS and CDR2 FNYEAQ. V dropped 5 bases and J dropped 0; count of bases not matched to a gene: 12. Supplemented by reference TRBV7-6 and TRBJ1-4, the full variable domain reads GAGVSQSPRYKVTKRGQDVALRCDPISGHVSLYWYRQALGQGPEFLTYFNYEAQQDKSGLPNDRFSAERPEGSISTLTIQRTEQRDSAMYRCASSLRARGLTTNEKLFFGSGTQLSVL.

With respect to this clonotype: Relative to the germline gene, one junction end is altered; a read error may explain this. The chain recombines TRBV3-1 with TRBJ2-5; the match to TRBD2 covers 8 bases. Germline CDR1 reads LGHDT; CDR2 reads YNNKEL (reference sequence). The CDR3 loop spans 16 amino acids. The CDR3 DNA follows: TGTGCCGGCAGCCAAGATCGACTAGCGAGTATAGAGACCCAGTACTTC. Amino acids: CAGSQDRLASIETQYF.

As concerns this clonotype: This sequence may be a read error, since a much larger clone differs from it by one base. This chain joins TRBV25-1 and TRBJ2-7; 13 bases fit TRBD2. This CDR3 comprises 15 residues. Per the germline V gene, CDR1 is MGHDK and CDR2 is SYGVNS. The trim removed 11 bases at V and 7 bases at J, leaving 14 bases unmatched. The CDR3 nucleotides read TGTGCCGCTAGCTCGGGACTAGCGGGGCCCAATGAGCAGTACTTC. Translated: CAASSGLAGPNEQYF.

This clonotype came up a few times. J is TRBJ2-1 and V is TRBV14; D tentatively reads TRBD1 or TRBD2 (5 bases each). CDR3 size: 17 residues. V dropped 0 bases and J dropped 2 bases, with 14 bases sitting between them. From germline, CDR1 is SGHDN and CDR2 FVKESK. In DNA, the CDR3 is TGTGCCAGCAGCCAAGAAAGGACGGGGCCCCCCTACAATGAGCAGTTCTTC. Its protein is CASSQERTGPPYNEQFF.

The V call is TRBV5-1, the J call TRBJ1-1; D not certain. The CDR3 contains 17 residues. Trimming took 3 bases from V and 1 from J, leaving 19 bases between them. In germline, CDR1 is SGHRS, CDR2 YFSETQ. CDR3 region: CASSWAASTYQNTEAFF. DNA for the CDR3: TGCGCCAGCAGCTGGGCGGCTTCTACTTACCAGAACACTGAAGCTTTCTTT.

The CDR3 loop reads CASSLAPGGQYF. As DNA, the CDR3 is TGTGCCAGCAGCTTAGCGCCAGGTGGACAGTACTTC. The V gene is TRBV7-9, the J gene TRBJ2-4; unclear D gene. The germline gives CDR1 SEHNR, CDR2 FQNEAQ (reference sequence). This CDR3 has 12 residues. The V and J ends lost 0 bases and 13 bases respectively, with 10 bases between them.

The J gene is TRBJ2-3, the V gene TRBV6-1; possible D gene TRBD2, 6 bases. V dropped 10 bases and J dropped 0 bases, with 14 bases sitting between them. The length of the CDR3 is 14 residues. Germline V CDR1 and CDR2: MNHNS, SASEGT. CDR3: CATIPGLSTDTQYF. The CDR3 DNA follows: TGTGCCACCATACCGGGACTGAGCACAGATACGCAGTATTTT.

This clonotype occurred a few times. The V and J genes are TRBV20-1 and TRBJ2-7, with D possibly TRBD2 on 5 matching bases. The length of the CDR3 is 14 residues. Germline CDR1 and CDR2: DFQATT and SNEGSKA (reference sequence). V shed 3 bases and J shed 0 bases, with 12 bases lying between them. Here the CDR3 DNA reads TGCAGTGCTAGCATCCCAGCGGCCTCCTACGAGCAGTACTTC. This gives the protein CSASIPAASYEQYF.

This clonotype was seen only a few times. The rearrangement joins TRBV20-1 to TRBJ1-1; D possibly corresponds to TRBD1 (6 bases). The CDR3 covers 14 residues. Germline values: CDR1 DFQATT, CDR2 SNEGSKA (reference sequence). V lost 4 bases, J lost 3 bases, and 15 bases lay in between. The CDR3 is CSANRRGRDTEAFF. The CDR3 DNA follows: TGCAGTGCTAACCGACGGGGGCGCGACACTGAAGCTTTCTTT.

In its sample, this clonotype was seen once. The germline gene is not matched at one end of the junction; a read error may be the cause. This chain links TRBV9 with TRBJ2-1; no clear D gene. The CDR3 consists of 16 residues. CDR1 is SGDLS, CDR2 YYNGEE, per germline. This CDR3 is CANSVAEQPSYNEQFF. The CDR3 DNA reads TGTGCCAACAGCGTAGCAGAGCAACCCTCCTACAATGAGCAGTTCTTC.

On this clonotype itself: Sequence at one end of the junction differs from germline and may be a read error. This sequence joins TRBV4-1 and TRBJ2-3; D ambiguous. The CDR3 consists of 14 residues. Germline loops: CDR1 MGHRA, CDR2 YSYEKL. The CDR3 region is CASSQQPRRDAQYF. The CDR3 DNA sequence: TGCGCCAGCAGCCAACAACCCAGGCGAGATGCGCAGTATTTT.

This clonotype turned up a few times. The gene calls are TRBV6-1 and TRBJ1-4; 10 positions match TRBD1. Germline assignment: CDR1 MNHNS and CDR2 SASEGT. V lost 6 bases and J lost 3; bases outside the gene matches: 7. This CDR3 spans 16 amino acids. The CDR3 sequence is CASRGFGQGANEKLFF. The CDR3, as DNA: TGTGCCAGCAGAGGCTTCGGACAGGGGGCTAATGAAAAACTGTTTTTT.

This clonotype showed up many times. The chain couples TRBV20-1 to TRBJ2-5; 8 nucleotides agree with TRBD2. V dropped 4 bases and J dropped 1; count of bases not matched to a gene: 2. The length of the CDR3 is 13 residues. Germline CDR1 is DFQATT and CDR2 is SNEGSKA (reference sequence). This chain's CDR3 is CSAKRGGQETQYF. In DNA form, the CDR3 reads TGCAGTGCTAAACGGGGGGGCCAAGAGACCCAGTACTTC.

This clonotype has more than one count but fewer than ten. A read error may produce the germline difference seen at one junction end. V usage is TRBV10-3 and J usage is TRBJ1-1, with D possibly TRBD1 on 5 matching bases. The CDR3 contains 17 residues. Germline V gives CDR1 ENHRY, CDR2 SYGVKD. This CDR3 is CAISESGDGGRNTVAFF. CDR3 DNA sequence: TGTGCCATCAGTGAGTCCGGGGACGGCGGGAGGAACACTGTAGCTTTCTTT.

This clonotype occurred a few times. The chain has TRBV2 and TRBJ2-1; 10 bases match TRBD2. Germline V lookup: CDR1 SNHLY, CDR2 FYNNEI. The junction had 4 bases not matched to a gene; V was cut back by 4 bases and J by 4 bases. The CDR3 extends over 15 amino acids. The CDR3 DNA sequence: TGTGCCAGCAGTGGATATAGCGGGGGGTACAATGAGCAGTTCTTC. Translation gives CASSGYSGGYNEQFF.

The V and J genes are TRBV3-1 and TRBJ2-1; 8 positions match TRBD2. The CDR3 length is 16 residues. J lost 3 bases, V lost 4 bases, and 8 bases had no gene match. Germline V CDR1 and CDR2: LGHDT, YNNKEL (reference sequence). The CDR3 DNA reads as TGTGCCAGCAGCCCCCGCTGTAGCGGGAACTACAATGAGCAGTTCTTC. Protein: CASSPRCSGNYNEQFF.

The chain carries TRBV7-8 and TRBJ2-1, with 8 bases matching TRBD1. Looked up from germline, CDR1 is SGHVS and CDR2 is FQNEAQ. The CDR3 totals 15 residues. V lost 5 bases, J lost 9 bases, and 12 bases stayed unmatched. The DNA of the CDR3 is TGTGCCAGCAGCCCCGACTGGACAGGGCGGATTGAGCAGTTCTTC. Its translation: CASSPDWTGRIEQFF.

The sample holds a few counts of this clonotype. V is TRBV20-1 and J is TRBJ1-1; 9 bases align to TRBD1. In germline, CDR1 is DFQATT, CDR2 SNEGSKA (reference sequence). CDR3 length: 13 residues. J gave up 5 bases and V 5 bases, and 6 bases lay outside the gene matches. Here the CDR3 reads CSAGQGRSTEAFF. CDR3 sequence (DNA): TGCAGTGCTGGACAGGGGAGGAGTACTGAAGCTTTCTTT.

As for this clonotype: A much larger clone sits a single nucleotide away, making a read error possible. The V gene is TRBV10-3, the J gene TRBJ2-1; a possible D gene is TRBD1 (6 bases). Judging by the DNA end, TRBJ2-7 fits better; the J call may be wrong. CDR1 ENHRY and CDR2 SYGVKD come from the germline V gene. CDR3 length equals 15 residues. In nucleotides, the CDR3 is TGTGCCATCCTCCCCCAGGGGAGCTCCTACAATGAGCAGTACTTC. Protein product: CAILPQGSSYNEQYF.

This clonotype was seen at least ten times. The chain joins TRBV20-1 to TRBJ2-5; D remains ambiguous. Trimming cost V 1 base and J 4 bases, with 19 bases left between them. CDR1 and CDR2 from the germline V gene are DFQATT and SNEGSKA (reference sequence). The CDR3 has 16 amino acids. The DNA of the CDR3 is TGCAGTGCTAGAGGTTCATCCACTCCGTGGCGAGAGACCCAGTACTTC. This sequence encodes CSARGSSTPWRETQYF.